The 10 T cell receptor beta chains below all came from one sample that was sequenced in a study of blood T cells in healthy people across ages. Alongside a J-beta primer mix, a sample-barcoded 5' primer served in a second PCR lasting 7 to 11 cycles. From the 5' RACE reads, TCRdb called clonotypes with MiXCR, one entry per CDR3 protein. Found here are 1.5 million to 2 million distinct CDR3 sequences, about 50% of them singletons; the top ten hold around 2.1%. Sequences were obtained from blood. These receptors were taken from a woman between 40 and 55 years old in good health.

The CDR3, as DNA: TGTGCCAGCAGTCCACCGACTCGGACTCACTTCTACGAGCAGTACTTC. Amino acid sequence: CASSPPTRTHFYEQYF. The V call is TRBV28, the J call TRBJ2-7; tentative D call: TRBD2 (5 bases). V was cut by 5 bases and J by 3 bases, with 20 bases left in between. The CDR3 is 16 amino acids. CDR1 and CDR2 (germline): MDHEN, SYDVKM.

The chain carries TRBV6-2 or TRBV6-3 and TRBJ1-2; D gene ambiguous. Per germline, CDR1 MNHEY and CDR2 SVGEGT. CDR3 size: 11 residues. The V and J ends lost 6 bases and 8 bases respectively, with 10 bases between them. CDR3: CASRLRQGYTF. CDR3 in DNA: TGTGCCAGCAGATTACGCCAAGGCTACACCTTC.

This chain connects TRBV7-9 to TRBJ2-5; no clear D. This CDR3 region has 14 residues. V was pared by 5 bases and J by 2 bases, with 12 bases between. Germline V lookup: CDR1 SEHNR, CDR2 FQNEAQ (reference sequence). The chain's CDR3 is CASSPPISQETQYF. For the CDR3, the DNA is TGTGCCAGCAGCCCTCCCATATCACAAGAGACCCAGTACTTC.

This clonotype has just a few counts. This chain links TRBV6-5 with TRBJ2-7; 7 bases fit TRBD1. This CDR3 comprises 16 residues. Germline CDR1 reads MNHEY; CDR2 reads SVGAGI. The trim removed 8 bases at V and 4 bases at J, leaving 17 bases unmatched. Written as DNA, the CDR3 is TGTGCCAGCCAGGGTTCTCAGGGACAGCACCGTTACGAGCAGTACTTC. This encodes CASQGSQGQHRYEQYF.

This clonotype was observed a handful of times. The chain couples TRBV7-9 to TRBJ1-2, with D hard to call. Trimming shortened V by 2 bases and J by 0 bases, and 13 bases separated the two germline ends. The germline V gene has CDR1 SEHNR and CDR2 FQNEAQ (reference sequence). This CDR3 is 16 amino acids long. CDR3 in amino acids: CASSLIRILTNYGYTF. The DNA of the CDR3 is TGTGCCAGCAGCTTAATAAGGATCCTAACTAACTATGGCTACACCTTC. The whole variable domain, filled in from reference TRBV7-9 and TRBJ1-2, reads DTGVSQNPRHKITKRGQNVTFRCDPISEHNRLYWYRQTLGQGPEFLTYFQNEAQLEKSRLLSDRFSAERPKGSFSTLEIQRTEQGDSAMYLCASSLIRILTNYGYTFGSGTRLTVV.

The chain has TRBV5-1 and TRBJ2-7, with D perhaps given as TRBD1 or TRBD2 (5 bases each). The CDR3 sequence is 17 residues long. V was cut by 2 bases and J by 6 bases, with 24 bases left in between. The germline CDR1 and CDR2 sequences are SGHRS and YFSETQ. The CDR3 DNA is TGCGCCAGCAGCTTTGCCCAGTCCGGGACGGGCGCCGCCGAGCAGTACTTC. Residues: CASSFAQSGTGAAEQYF.

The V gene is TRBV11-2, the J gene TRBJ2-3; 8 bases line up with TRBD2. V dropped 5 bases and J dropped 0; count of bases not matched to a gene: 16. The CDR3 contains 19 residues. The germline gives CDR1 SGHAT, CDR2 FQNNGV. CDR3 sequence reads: CASSATTSGGPISTDTQYF. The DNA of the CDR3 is TGTGCCAGCAGCGCTACTACGAGCGGGGGCCCGATTAGCACAGATACGCAGTATTTT.

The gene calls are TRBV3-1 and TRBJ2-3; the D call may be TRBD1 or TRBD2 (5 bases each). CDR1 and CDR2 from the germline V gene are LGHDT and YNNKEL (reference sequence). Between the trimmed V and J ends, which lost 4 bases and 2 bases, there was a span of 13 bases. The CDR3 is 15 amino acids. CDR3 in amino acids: CASSPGAILTDTQYF. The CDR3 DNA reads TGTGCCAGCAGCCCCGGGGCGATCCTCACAGATACGCAGTATTTT.

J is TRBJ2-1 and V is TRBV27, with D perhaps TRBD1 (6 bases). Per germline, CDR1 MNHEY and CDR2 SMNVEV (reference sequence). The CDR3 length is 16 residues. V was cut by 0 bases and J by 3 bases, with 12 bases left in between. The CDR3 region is CASSLSLGDNYNEQFF. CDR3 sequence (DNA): TGTGCCAGCAGTTTATCTCTTGGGGACAACTACAATGAGCAGTTCTTC.

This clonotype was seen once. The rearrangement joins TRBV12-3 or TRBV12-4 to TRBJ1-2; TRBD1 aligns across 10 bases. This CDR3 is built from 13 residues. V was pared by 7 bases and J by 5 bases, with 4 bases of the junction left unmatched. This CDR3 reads CASTPDRGYGYTF. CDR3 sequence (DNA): TGTGCCAGCACCCCGGACAGGGGGTATGGCTACACCTTC.